Presented here are 20 T cell receptor beta chains from one specimen sequenced in a study of cytotoxic CD8 clonotypes in ibrutinib-treated CLL. Assay: immunoSEQ multiplex PCR; the TCRdb copy retains only in-frame clones and omits some. The profile shows more than 140,000 clones, approximately 80% of them singletons. Sample: PBMCs, taken after 12 months of ibrutinib treatment. The receptor source for this set is a human donor with chronic lymphocytic leukemia.

The J gene is TRBJ2-7, the V gene TRBV6-6; D is perhaps TRBD1 or TRBD2 (5 bases each). Trimming took off 2 bases at V and 3 bases at J, with 14 bases between the two ends. This CDR3 comprises 15 residues. Germline V gene data show CDR1 as MNHNY and CDR2 as SVGAGI (reference sequence). The CDR3, as DNA: TGTGCCAGCAGTTACGCGACTCGAGGGGTCTACGAGCAGTACTTC. Its translation is CASSYATRGVYEQYF.

The J gene is TRBJ2-3, the V gene TRBV6-5; no firm D call. V shed 0 bases and J shed 2 bases, with 9 bases lying between them. The CDR3 has 15 residues. Per the germline V gene, CDR1 is MNHEY and CDR2 is SVGAGI. The CDR3 coding sequence is TGTGCCAGCAGTTACTCGGGTTACTCCACAGATACGCAGTATTTT. It specifies CASSYSGYSTDTQYF.

The count of this clone is one. The chain uses TRBV27 and TRBJ2-2; TRBD1 is a possible D gene (5 bases). Trimming removed 4 bases at V and 7 bases at J, with 7 bases between. The CDR3 consists of 12 residues. The germline V gene encodes CDR1 MNHEY and CDR2 SMNVEV (reference sequence). The CDR3 region is CASSWTNGELFF. CDR3 DNA: TGTGCCAGCAGTTGGACAAACGGGGAGCTGTTTTTT.

The chain couples TRBV19 to TRBJ2-1; TRBD2 might be the D (5 bases). The CDR3 runs to 15 residues. Germline lookup yields CDR1 LNHDA and CDR2 SQIVND (reference sequence). The V end lost 0 bases, the J end lost 7 bases, and 13 bases lay between the germline ends. The CDR3 region has the DNA TGTGCCAGTAGTATAGATCGGGGAACGGGGAATGAGCAGTTCTTC. This gives the protein CASSIDRGTGNEQFF.

CDR3 in DNA: TGTGCCATCAGGCCGGACAGGGATCAGCCCCAGCATTTT. It translates to CAIRPDRDQPQHF. This sequence joins TRBV10-3 and TRBJ1-5; 8 positions match TRBD1. The CDR3 length is 13 residues. V was pared by 6 bases and J by 5 bases, with 3 bases of the junction left unmatched. Germline CDR1 and CDR2: ENHRY and SYGVKD.

The CDR3 sequence: CASSLIGVTSYEQYF. The CDR3 DNA reads as TGTGCCAGTAGTTTAATCGGGGTCACATCCTACGAGCAGTACTTC. J is TRBJ2-7 and V is TRBV19; D perhaps matches TRBD2 (5 bases). The V end lost 5 bases, the J end lost 1 base, and 15 bases lay between the germline ends. The CDR3 loop spans 15 amino acids. Germline CDR1 LNHDA, CDR2 SQIVND (reference sequence).

The chain recombines TRBV6-6 with TRBJ2-2; 7 bases agree with TRBD1. Per germline, CDR1 MNHNY and CDR2 SVGAGI (reference sequence). The CDR3 covers 14 residues. The J segment lost 4 bases and the V segment lost 8 bases, leaving 7 bases of the junction unmatched. The CDR3 loop reads CASRTGMRTGELFF. For the CDR3, the DNA is TGTGCCAGCCGGACAGGAATGCGCACCGGGGAGCTGTTTTTT.

In its sample, this clone was seen once. This CDR3 is CASSLAATNDYEQYF. Written as DNA, the CDR3 is TGTGCCAGCAGCTTAGCGGCAACAAATGACTACGAGCAGTACTTC. The chain couples TRBV7-3 to TRBJ2-7; D is ambiguous. The V end lost 2 bases, the J end lost 3 bases, and 14 bases lay between the germline ends. There are 15 residues in the CDR3. CDR1 and CDR2 (germline): SGHTA, FQGTGA.

The sample holds a few counts of this clone. This sequence joins TRBV6-5 and TRBJ2-7; no clear D gene. Germline loops: CDR1 MNHEY, CDR2 SVGAGI. This CDR3 comprises 12 residues. V lost 5 bases, J lost 6 bases, and 11 bases lay in between. CDR3 residues: CASSNVVGEQYF. Written as DNA, the CDR3 is TGTGCCAGCAGTAACGTAGTGGGCGAGCAGTACTTC.

This clone appeared a single time. The gene calls are TRBV19 and TRBJ2-4; maybe TRBD1 (6 bases). This CDR3 is built from 15 residues. V was cut by 5 bases and J by 0 bases, with 11 bases left in between. Per the germline V gene, CDR1 is LNHDA and CDR2 is SQIVND (reference sequence). DNA for the CDR3: TGTGCCAGTAGTGGGGGCTTGATAGCCAAAAACATTCAGTACTTC. This encodes CASSGGLIAKNIQYF.

This rearrangement joins TRBV10-3 to TRBJ1-1; D gene ambiguous. Trimming took off 4 bases at V and 3 bases at J, with 15 bases between the two ends. CDR1 is ENHRY and CDR2 is SYGVKD in the germline V gene. The length of the CDR3 is 15 residues. In DNA, the CDR3 is TGTGCCATCAGTGCGAGAAACAAGGAATACACTGAAGCTTTCTTT. It encodes CAISARNKEYTEAFF.

V is TRBV13 and J is TRBJ2-7, with 7 bases aligning to TRBD2. Germline CDR1 reads PRHDT; CDR2 reads FYEKMQ (reference sequence). CDR3 size: 17 residues. Trimming cost V 4 bases and J 2 bases; bases outside gene matches: 14. This chain's CDR3 is CASSSEYRRGTPYEQYF. CDR3 bases: TGTGCCAGCAGCTCCGAATATCGGCGGGGGACGCCCTACGAGCAGTACTTC.

The chain employs TRBV4-2 and TRBJ2-7; D ambiguous. CDR3 length: 16 amino acids. Germline V gene data show CDR1 as LGHNA and CDR2 as YNFKEQ. V was cut by 0 bases and J by 0 bases, with 12 bases left in between. CDR3: CASSQESSAYSYEQYF. The CDR3 DNA reads TGTGCCAGCAGCCAAGAAAGCAGCGCCTACTCCTACGAGCAGTACTTC.

The V call is TRBV28, the J call TRBJ2-1, with D unresolved. The CDR3 covers 11 residues. V dropped 2 bases and J dropped 9 bases, with 5 bases sitting between them. Germline CDR1 is MDHEN and CDR2 is SYDVKM. CDR3 sequence reads: CASSLRLEQFF. The CDR3 nucleotides are TGTGCCAGCAGTTTAAGGCTTGAGCAGTTCTTC.

V gene TRBV11-3 combines with J gene TRBJ1-1; D is unclear. The CDR3 totals 13 residues. Germline values: CDR1 SGHNT, CDR2 YENEEA. The V and J ends lost 5 bases and 1 base respectively, with 8 bases between them. CDR3 DNA sequence: TGTGCCAGCAGCCCTCGAGGGAACACTGAAGCTTTCTTT. Its protein is CASSPRGNTEAFF. Supplemented by reference TRBV11-3 and TRBJ1-1, the full variable domain reads EAGVVQSPRYKIIEKKQPVAFWCNPISGHNTLYWYLQNLGQGPELLIRYENEEAVDDSQLPKDRFSAERLKGVDSTLKIQPAELGDSAVYLCASSPRGNTEAFFGQGTRLTVV.

This clone is a singleton in its sample. The CDR3 spells CATSTVRTGGNEQFF. The CDR3 DNA sequence: TGTGCCACCAGCACCGTACGGACAGGGGGGAATGAGCAGTTCTTC. The chain joins TRBV15 to TRBJ2-1, with 10 bases that match TRBD1. CDR3 length: 15 residues. V gave up 4 bases and J gave up 7 bases; unmatched junction bases: 7. CDR1 is LNHNV, CDR2 YYDKDF, per germline (reference sequence).

This clone was seen just once. V and J are TRBV5-1 and TRBJ2-7; D ambiguous. There are 15 residues in the CDR3. The V gene lost 0 bases and the J gene lost 7 bases, with 17 bases spanning the gap. Germline V gene sequence: CDR1 SGHRS, CDR2 YFSETQ. The CDR3 sequence: CASSLAPADPREQYF. The CDR3 nucleotides read TGCGCCAGCAGCTTGGCCCCGGCTGACCCGAGGGAGCAGTACTTC.

The V call is TRBV19, the J call TRBJ2-3, with D unclear. Trimming took 3 bases from V and 4 from J, leaving 8 bases between them. This CDR3 contains 13 residues. Germline V gene lookup returns CDR1 LNHDA and CDR2 SQIVND (reference sequence). The CDR3 here is CASSMAIADTQYF. The CDR3 region has the DNA TGTGCCAGTAGTATGGCTATAGCAGATACGCAGTATTTT.

This clone was seen more than once but under ten times. V usage is TRBV21-1 and J usage is TRBJ1-2; the D call TRBD1 from the table was never checked on the DNA. TRBV21-1 is shown as a pseudogene. The CDR3 runs to 12 residues. CDR3 DNA: TGTGCCAGCAGCAACAGGGTGGGCGGCTACACCTTC. Protein: CASSNRVGGYTF.

CDR3 in amino acids: CASTRSGGPQDTQYF. The CDR3 coding sequence is TGTGCCAGCACCCGAAGCGGGGGTCCACAAGATACGCAGTATTTT. This chain joins TRBV28 and TRBJ2-3; TRBD2 agrees at 8 bases. CDR3 size: 15 residues. V was clipped by 7 bases and J by 5 bases; unmatched bases: 11. Per germline, CDR1 MDHEN and CDR2 SYDVKM.